Each of the 20 T cell receptor beta chains below was sequenced from the same sample in a study of blood T cell repertoires in COVID-19. TCRdb's copy holds only in-frame clones and misses some; the assay was immunoSEQ multiplex PCR. The data contain 180,000 or so clones, 80% to 90% of them singletons. Sequencing used PBMCs or T cells enriched from blood (not recorded which). These receptors came from a man between 50 and 59 years old who had recovered from COVID-19.

The J gene is TRBJ2-5, the V gene TRBV7-6, with unresolved D. Germline CDR1 reads SGHVS; CDR2 reads FNYEAQ. This CDR3 has 16 residues. V lost 5 bases and J 4 bases, leaving 20 bases between the germline ends. In DNA form, the CDR3 reads TGTGCCAGCAGCAGACGGATCGGCAGTTCGGGAGAGACCCAGTACTTC. Protein: CASSRRIGSSGETQYF.

CDR3 bases: TGTGCCAGCAGCCAAGATGTCCAGCGAATCTCCTACGAGCAGTACTTC. Translating it yields CASSQDVQRISYEQYF. V gene TRBV14 combines with J gene TRBJ2-7; D is unclear. Deletions cut 0 bases from V and 0 bases from J, with 12 bases between. The CDR3 spans 16 residues. Germline CDR1 is SGHDN and CDR2 is FVKESK.

V and J are TRBV6-5 and TRBJ2-7; D possibly corresponds to TRBD2 (6 bases). CDR1 and CDR2 (germline): MNHEY, SVGAGI. CDR3 length: 15 amino acids. Trimming took 10 bases from V and 2 from J, leaving 21 bases between them. DNA for the CDR3: TGTGCCATTGAGAAAGGAGGGGCCACAGCCTACGAGCAGTACTTC. It specifies CAIEKGGATAYEQYF.

The chain recombines TRBV3-1 (or the pseudogene TRBV3-2) with TRBJ2-5; 9 bases map to TRBD2. The CDR3 is made up of 15 amino acids. V lost 1 base, J lost 5 bases, and 5 bases stayed unmatched. Germline V gene data show CDR1 as LGHDT and CDR2 as YNNKEL (reference sequence). CDR3 coding DNA: TGTGCCAGCAGCCAAGGCGGGGGGGGCCGGGAGACCCAGTACTTC. Translation: CASSQGGGGRETQYF.

The V and J genes are TRBV7-9 and TRBJ2-5, with D perhaps TRBD1 (5 bases). The V end lost 5 bases, the J end lost 4 bases, and 17 bases lay between the germline ends. CDR3 length: 15 residues. Germline-derived CDR1 and CDR2 are SEHNR and FQNEAQ (reference sequence). The CDR3 reads CASSPQGLQTETQYF. CDR3 DNA: TGTGCCAGCAGCCCCCAGGGCCTCCAAACAGAGACCCAGTACTTC.

This clone was seen a few times. The chain recombines TRBV19 with TRBJ1-5; 9 nucleotides align to TRBD1. The junction had 7 bases not matched to a gene; V was cut back by 5 bases and J by 2 bases. Germline V gene data show CDR1 as LNHDA and CDR2 as SQIVND (reference sequence). This CDR3 has 16 residues. The CDR3 nucleotides read TGTGCCAGTAGTCCTGACAGGGGGGGAGGCAATCAGCCCCAGCATTTT. Protein product: CASSPDRGGGNQPQHF.

This clone was observed a handful of times. The J gene is TRBJ1-1, the V gene TRBV24-1; D unresolved. Germline V gene sequence: CDR1 KGHDR, CDR2 SFDVKD. V lost 0 bases and J 9 bases, leaving 10 bases between the germline ends. The CDR3 runs to 13 residues. For the CDR3, the DNA is TGTGCCACCAGTGATTTGACTAACGGTAAAGCTTTCTTT. Translating it yields CATSDLTNGKAFF.

This chain uses TRBV5-8 with TRBJ2-7, with 12 bases that match TRBD1. The CDR3 runs to 18 residues. The V gene end was trimmed by 1 base and the J gene end by 3 bases; junction bases not matched to a gene: 11. The germline gives CDR1 SGHTS, CDR2 YDEGEE. The CDR3 sequence is CASSLMYGTGGRSYEQYF. Written as DNA, the CDR3 is TGTGCCAGCAGCTTGATGTACGGGACAGGGGGCCGGAGCTACGAGCAGTACTTC.

The V and J genes are TRBV15 and TRBJ1-2; D call uncertain. This CDR3 is 14 amino acids long. Germline CDR1 LNHNV, CDR2 YYDKDF (reference sequence). The ends were cut back, 1 base at V and 2 bases at J, with 8 bases in the middle. CDR3 bases: TGTGCCACCAGCAGAGGCGACGGGAACTATGGCTACACCTTC. It codes for CATSRGDGNYGYTF. Full variable domain (outside the CDR3, taken from reference TRBV15 and TRBJ1-2): DAMVIQNPRYQVTQFGKPVTLSCSQTLNHNVMYWYQQKSSQAPKLLFHYYDKDFNNEADTPDNFQSRRPNTSFCFLDIRSPGLGDTAMYLCATSRGDGNYGYTFGSGTRLTVV.

The chain is built from TRBV12-5 and TRBJ2-1, with 8 nucleotides matching TRBD2. After removal of 7 bases from V and 2 bases from J, the junction contained 7 bases not matched to a gene. This CDR3 region has 15 residues. Germline V gene sequence: CDR1 LGHNT, CDR2 FRNRAP. The CDR3 bases are TGTGCTAGTGACAAGGGTAGCGGGGCCTACAATGAGCAGTTCTTC. It translates to CASDKGSGAYNEQFF.

The chain couples TRBV2 to TRBJ2-1, with D perhaps matching TRBD1 (5 bases). V was cut by 6 bases and J by 3 bases, with 9 bases left in between. In germline, CDR1 is SNHLY, CDR2 FYNNEI. The CDR3 has 13 amino acids. CDR3 in amino acids: CASRRGYYNEQFF. DNA for the CDR3: TGTGCCAGCAGAAGGGGTTACTACAATGAGCAGTTCTTC.

The CDR3 loop is CASSEGQGVTDTQYF. CDR3 bases: TGTGCCAGCAGTGAAGGACAGGGAGTCACAGATACGCAGTATTTT. The chain is built from TRBV6-1 and TRBJ2-3, with 7 nucleotides matching TRBD1. Germline values: CDR1 MNHNS, CDR2 SASEGT. J lost 2 bases, V lost 1 base, and 3 bases had no gene match. The CDR3 length is 15 residues.

In its sample, this clone was seen many times. The V gene is TRBV30, the J gene TRBJ1-2, with no clear D. CDR1 is GTSNPN, CDR2 SVGIG, per germline (reference sequence). The V end lost 1 base, the J end lost 8 bases, and 17 bases lay between the germline ends. CDR3 length: 14 amino acids. The CDR3 bases are TGTGCCTGGAGTGATTTCCGGGCAGCGGGAGGCTACACCTTC. It specifies CAWSDFRAAGGYTF. Combining the CDR3 with reference TRBV30 and TRBJ1-2 gives the whole variable domain SQTIHQWPATLVQPVGSPLSLECTVEGTSNPNLYWYRQAAGRGLQLLFYSVGIGQISSEVPQNLSASRPQDRQFILSSKKLLLSDSGFYLCAWSDFRAAGGYTFGSGTRLTVV.

The chain employs TRBV11-2 and TRBJ1-1, with 11 bases aligning to TRBD1. The CDR3 runs to 15 residues. The V gene's germline CDR1 is SGHAT and CDR2 FQNNGV. V gave up 4 bases and J gave up 5 bases; unmatched junction bases: 6. CDR3 sequence (DNA): TGTGCCAGCAGCTCTCCGGACAGGGGGCTTACTGAAGCTTTCTTT. This codes for CASSSPDRGLTEAFF.

The rearrangement links TRBV27 to TRBJ1-3; tentatively, D is TRBD1 (6 bases). Germline V gene sequence: CDR1 MNHEY, CDR2 SMNVEV (reference sequence). V was shortened by 5 bases and J by 0 bases, with 17 bases between the two germline ends. The CDR3 spans 17 residues. CDR3 DNA: TGTGCCAGCAGTGCATTGACAGGTGTGAGCTCTGGAAACACCATATATTTT. Amino acid sequence: CASSALTGVSSGNTIYF.

The chain uses TRBV11-3 and TRBJ2-1; 9 bases fit TRBD2. The CDR3 sequence is 14 residues long. Germline trimming cut 0 bases from V and 12 bases from J; bases unmatched to any gene: 6. Germline V CDR1 and CDR2: SGHNT, YENEEA. CDR3 sequence (DNA): TGTGCCAGCAGCTTAGAGGGGCTAGCGGGGACGCAGTTCTTC. Amino acids: CASSLEGLAGTQFF.

This chain uses TRBV13 with TRBJ1-3; no clear D gene. The germline V gene encodes CDR1 PRHDT and CDR2 FYEKMQ (reference sequence). Trimming pared 0 bases from V and 6 bases from J, leaving 3 bases between. The CDR3 has 12 amino acids. The CDR3 reads CASSLGLNTIYF. The CDR3 nucleotides read TGTGCCAGCAGCTTAGGCCTAAACACCATATATTTT.

The chain is built from TRBV5-1 and TRBJ1-4, with D possibly matching TRBD1 (5 bases). Trimming cost V 1 base and J 0 bases, with 10 bases left between them. Germline assignment: CDR1 SGHRS and CDR2 YFSETQ. This CDR3 is built from 16 residues. CDR3 DNA sequence: TGCGCCAGCAGCTTGACATCAGGGCCAACTAATGAAAAACTGTTTTTT. Translated, it gives CASSLTSGPTNEKLFF.

The J gene is TRBJ1-2, the V gene TRBV27; TRBD1 agrees at 8 bases. V trimming: 0 bases; J trimming: 5 bases; junction bases outside the gene matches: 5. The CDR3 spans 15 residues. Germline CDR1 reads MNHEY; CDR2 reads SMNVEV (reference sequence). This chain's CDR3 is CASSLSPGGFYGYTF. DNA for the CDR3: TGTGCCAGCAGTTTATCCCCAGGGGGCTTTTATGGCTACACCTTC.

CDR3 protein: CASSWRREFLNYGYTF. The CDR3 DNA sequence: TGTGCCAGCAGCTGGAGGCGAGAGTTCCTTAACTATGGCTACACCTTC. V is TRBV13 and J is TRBJ1-2; D remains unclear. Looked up from germline, CDR1 is PRHDT and CDR2 is FYEKMQ (reference sequence). The CDR3 is made up of 16 amino acids. V shed 4 bases and J shed 1 base, with 16 bases lying between them. The variable domain in full, with the rest retrieved from reference TRBV13 and TRBJ1-2, is AAGVIQSPRHLIKEKRETATLKCYPIPRHDTVYWYQQGPGQDPQFLISFYEKMQSDKGSIPDRFSAQQFSDYHSELNMSSLELGDSALYFCASSWRREFLNYGYTFGSGTRLTVV.